The next 32 T cell receptor beta chains were all read from a single sample in a study of technical replicates of blood from a few donors. TCRdb's copy holds only in-frame clones and misses some; the assay was immunoSEQ multiplex PCR. The sample has 50,000 to 60,000 clones; around 91% are singletons. What was sequenced was PBMCs. The receptors originated from a human donor in good health. Some clones in this sample may be carry-over from other donors' samples.

This clone was observed at least ten times. This sample includes further DNA sequences coding for the same CDR3. The V and J genes are TRBV6-1 and TRBJ1-1; 11 bases fit TRBD1. The junction had 1 base not matched to a gene; V was cut back by 4 bases and J by 3 bases. This CDR3 region has 14 residues. CDR1 is MNHNS and CDR2 is SASEGT in the germline V gene. The CDR3 sequence: CASSGTGGYTEAFF. CDR3 in DNA: TGTGCCAGCAGTGGGACAGGGGGCTACACTGAAGCTTTCTTT.

The chain carries TRBV10-3 and TRBJ1-5; D unclear. Trimming shortened V by 2 bases and J by 7 bases, and 15 bases separated the two germline ends. The CDR3 contains 15 residues. From germline, CDR1 is ENHRY and CDR2 SYGVKD. The CDR3 DNA reads as TGTGCCATCAGTGAGACTGGGCAGGTTGGGCAGCCCCAGCATTTT. This translates into CAISETGQVGQPQHF.

The chain recombines TRBV7-2 with TRBJ1-2, with 7 bases aligning to TRBD1. With V trimmed by 3 bases and J by 4 bases, 2 bases remained unmatched. CDR3 length equals 13 residues. The germline V gene has CDR1 SGHTA and CDR2 FQGNSA. The CDR3 nucleotides are TGTGCCAGCAGCTTGGGACAGTTCTATGGCTACACCTTC. Its protein product is CASSLGQFYGYTF.

The rearrangement uses TRBV2 and TRBJ1-3; D may be TRBD1 (5 bases). CDR3 size: 12 residues. Germline loops: CDR1 SNHLY, CDR2 FYNNEI. Trimming took off 8 bases at V and 1 base at J, with 6 bases between the two ends. The DNA of the CDR3 is TGTGCCAGCCAGGGTTCTGGAAACACCATATATTTT. It codes for CASQGSGNTIYF.

V and J are TRBV4-2 and TRBJ1-1; tentatively, D is TRBD1 (6 bases). Trimming removed 3 bases at V and 3 bases at J, with 20 bases between. The CDR3 is 17 amino acids. The germline gives CDR1 LGHNA, CDR2 YNFKEQ. The CDR3 coding sequence is TGTGCCAGCAGCCAGGAGATTTCTACAGGGCGGGACACTGAAGCTTTCTTT. Translating gives CASSQEISTGRDTEAFF.

This clone was observed a single time. V gene TRBV4-1 combines with J gene TRBJ1-3, with D possibly matching TRBD1 (6 bases). In germline, CDR1 is MGHRA, CDR2 YSYEKL. V lost 1 base, J lost 7 bases, and 11 bases lay in between. CDR3 length equals 14 residues. The chain's CDR3 is CASSQAQGLNTIYF. The CDR3, as DNA: TGCGCCAGCAGCCAAGCACAGGGATTGAACACCATATATTTT.

The V and J genes are TRBV14 and TRBJ1-2, with D perhaps TRBD1 (6 bases). CDR1 is SGHDN, CDR2 FVKESK, per germline. This CDR3 region has 18 residues. Trimming stripped 1 base from V and 4 bases from J, with 22 bases between. CDR3 sequence reads: CASSQGGLGQKKVYGYTF. The CDR3 DNA follows: TGTGCCAGCAGCCAAGGGGGGCTAGGACAGAAGAAAGTCTATGGCTACACCTTC.

The V call is TRBV19, the J call TRBJ1-2; tentative D call: TRBD1 (5 bases). This CDR3 has 16 residues. CDR1 and CDR2 (germline): LNHDA, SQIVND (reference sequence). Trimming shortened V by 5 bases and J by 4 bases, and 20 bases separated the two germline ends. CDR3 in amino acids: CASSSPFKGNLYGYTF. Written as DNA, the CDR3 is TGTGCCAGTAGTTCGCCTTTCAAGGGGAACCTCTATGGCTACACCTTC. Drawing the rest from reference TRBV19 and TRBJ1-2, the complete variable domain is DGGITQSPKYLFRKEGQNVTLSCEQNLNHDAMYWYRQDPGQGLRLIYYSQIVNDFQKGDIAEGYSVSREKKESFPLTVTSAQKNPTAFYLCASSSPFKGNLYGYTFGSGTRLTVV.

The chain carries TRBV7-3 and TRBJ2-2, with D unresolved. Between the trimmed V and J ends, which lost 3 bases and 2 bases, there was a span of 7 bases. Germline V gene lookup returns CDR1 SGHTA and CDR2 FQGTGA. CDR3 size: 14 residues. As DNA, the CDR3 is TGTGCCAGCAGCTTTCATAGAAACACCGGGGAGCTGTTTTTT. Translation gives CASSFHRNTGELFF.

This clone was recorded once. The V gene is TRBV13, the J gene TRBJ1-2; D ambiguous. CDR3 length: 15 amino acids. Trimming took off 0 bases at V and 4 bases at J, with 12 bases between the two ends. Per germline, CDR1 PRHDT and CDR2 FYEKMQ (reference sequence). As DNA, the CDR3 is TGTGCCAGCAGCTTAGGGGCGGTCGAGGGCTATGGCTACACCTTC. Translating it yields CASSLGAVEGYGYTF.

The chain employs TRBV6-1 and TRBJ2-7, with D perhaps matching TRBD2 (5 bases). Germline CDR1 MNHNS, CDR2 SASEGT. The length of the CDR3 is 13 residues. The germline V and J ends were trimmed by 5 bases and 7 bases, with 15 bases remaining between them. Here the CDR3 DNA reads TGTGCCAGCAGTCCACGACCCGGGGAGGAGCAGTACTTC. Translating it yields CASSPRPGEEQYF.

V is TRBV5-4 and J is TRBJ2-7, with a weak D call TRBD2 (5 bases). Germline V lookup: CDR1 SGHNT, CDR2 YYREEE (reference sequence). V lost 0 bases, J lost 2 bases, and 9 bases lay in between. The CDR3 length is 14 residues. CDR3 in amino acids: CASSLAGKTYEQYF. CDR3 in DNA: TGTGCCAGCAGCTTGGCGGGAAAAACCTACGAGCAGTACTTC. The variable domain in full, with the rest retrieved from reference TRBV5-4 and TRBJ2-7, is ETGVTQSPTHLIKTRGQQVTLRCSSQSGHNTVSWYQQALGQGPQFIFQYYREEENGRGNFPPRFSGLQFPNYSSELNVNALELDDSALYLCASSLAGKTYEQYFGPGTRLTVT.

V gene TRBV6-6 combines with J gene TRBJ2-3, with TRBD2 as a possible D gene (5 bases). The ends were cut back, 5 bases at V and 0 bases at J, with 15 bases in the middle. Germline lookup yields CDR1 MNHNY and CDR2 SVGAGI (reference sequence). The CDR3 totals 16 residues. The CDR3 DNA sequence: TGTGCCAGCAGTGGAGGACCGACACAGAGCACAGATACGCAGTATTTT. As protein: CASSGGPTQSTDTQYF.

The V gene is TRBV7-9, the J gene TRBJ1-6; 8 bases match TRBD1. The CDR3 consists of 16 residues. V trimming: 1 base; J trimming: 4 bases; junction bases outside the gene matches: 3. The germline CDR1 and CDR2 sequences are SEHNR and FQNEAQ (reference sequence). CDR3 region: CASSLVTGGYNSPLHF. The CDR3 DNA reads as TGTGCCAGCAGCTTAGTCACAGGGGGATATAATTCACCCCTCCACTTT.

The V call is TRBV5-5, the J call TRBJ2-1; 7 nucleotides match TRBD2. CDR3 size: 15 residues. CDR1 is SGHKS and CDR2 is YYEKEE in the germline V gene (reference sequence). Trimming at V came to 1 base and at J to 2 bases, leaving 3 bases not matched to a gene. The CDR3 DNA follows: TGTGCCAGCAGCTTGCTCGCGGGGGCCTACAATGAGCAGTTCTTC. It is translated as CASSLLAGAYNEQFF. The whole variable domain, remainder taken from reference TRBV5-5 and TRBJ2-1, is DAGVTQSPTHLIKTRGQQVTLRCSPISGHKSVSWYQQVLGQGPQFIFQYYEKEERGRGNFPDRFSARQFPNYSSELNVNALLLGDSALYLCASSLLAGAYNEQFFGPGTRLTVL.

The chain employs TRBV4-2 and TRBJ2-1; 11 nucleotides align to TRBD2. Germline V CDR1 and CDR2: LGHNA, YNFKEQ. The CDR3 spans 18 residues. V shed 1 base, J shed 4 bases, and the junction held 9 bases outside the gene matches. The CDR3 DNA sequence: TGTGCCAGCAGCCAAGTCGCAGGGACTAGCGGCAAGTACAATGAGCAGTTCTTC. This sequence encodes CASSQVAGTSGKYNEQFF.

The chain employs TRBV19 and TRBJ2-5; possible D gene TRBD1, 6 bases. The CDR3 is made up of 14 amino acids. Trimming removed 4 bases from V and 2 bases from J, with 11 bases in between. CDR1 and CDR2 from the germline V gene are LNHDA and SQIVND (reference sequence). The CDR3 bases are TGTGCCAGTAGTAGAACTGGACAGCAAGAGACCCAGTACTTC. Translation: CASSRTGQQETQYF.

This chain uses TRBV6-1 with TRBJ1-5; the D gene is possibly TRBD1 (6 bases). Germline lookup yields CDR1 MNHNS and CDR2 SASEGT. V was cut by 7 bases and J by 6 bases, with 19 bases left in between. The CDR3 runs 15 residues. In nucleotides, the CDR3 is TGTGCCAGCACCCTCACAGGGCTGTTAGGTCAGCCCCAGCATTTT. Its protein is CASTLTGLLGQPQHF.

The chain carries TRBV7-2 and TRBJ2-5; 7 bases align to TRBD2. Germline values: CDR1 SGHTA, CDR2 FQGNSA. V was clipped by 7 bases and J by 4 bases; unmatched bases: 12. This CDR3 is built from 15 residues. CDR3 DNA sequence: TGTGCCAGCACTACCGGGGGGAAGGCCCCAGAGACCCAGTACTTC. Amino acids: CASTTGGKAPETQYF.

The rearrangement links TRBV7-2 to TRBJ2-5; 7 bases align to TRBD2. Germline V gives CDR1 SGHTA, CDR2 FQGNSA. V dropped 2 bases and J dropped 4; count of bases not matched to a gene: 1. The CDR3 runs to 13 residues. The CDR3 protein is CASSLSGGETQYF. As DNA, the CDR3 is TGTGCCAGCAGCTTATCGGGGGGAGAGACCCAGTACTTC. The variable domain in full, with the rest retrieved from reference TRBV7-2 and TRBJ2-5, is GAGVSQSPSNKVTEKGKDVELRCDPISGHTALYWYRQSLGQGLEFLIYFQGNSAPDKSGLPSDRFSAERTGGSVSTLTIQRTQQEDSAVYLCASSLSGGETQYFGPGTRLLVL.

The chain has TRBV27 and TRBJ1-4; D possibly corresponds to TRBD1 (6 bases). Trimming removed 5 bases at V and 5 bases at J, with 12 bases between. CDR3 length: 14 amino acids. The germline V gene encodes CDR1 MNHEY and CDR2 SMNVEV (reference sequence). In nucleotides, the CDR3 is TGTGCCAGCAGTGGGACAAGGGGGAATGAAAAACTGTTTTTT. Translation: CASSGTRGNEKLFF.

This clone was observed once. The V and J genes are TRBV5-6 and TRBJ1-1, with TRBD1 matching over 9 bases. From germline, CDR1 is SGHDT and CDR2 YYEEEE. The V segment lost 4 bases and the J segment 4 bases; nucleotides outside the gene matches: 8. The CDR3 contains 15 residues. CDR3 coding DNA: TGTGCCAGCAGCGCAACAGGGGGCCGGGGCACTGAAGCTTTCTTT. It codes for CASSATGGRGTEAFF.

The chain recombines TRBV19 with TRBJ1-2; TRBD1 aligns across 11 bases. The germline V gene encodes CDR1 LNHDA and CDR2 SQIVND (reference sequence). Unmatched junction bases numbered 6, after V lost 5 bases and J lost 4 bases. CDR3 size: 15 residues. Written as DNA, the CDR3 is TGTGCCAGTAGTGCCGGACAGGGGGCGGGCTATGGCTACACCTTC. The encoded protein is CASSAGQGAGYGYTF. Full variable domain (remainder filled in from reference TRBV19 and TRBJ1-2): DGGITQSPKYLFRKEGQNVTLSCEQNLNHDAMYWYRQDPGQGLRLIYYSQIVNDFQKGDIAEGYSVSREKKESFPLTVTSAQKNPTAFYLCASSAGQGAGYGYTFGSGTRLTVV.

This clone was counted only a few times. J is TRBJ2-6 and V is TRBV18; a possible D gene is TRBD1 (5 bases). The CDR3 runs to 18 residues. From germline, CDR1 is KGHSH and CDR2 LQKENI. Trimming took off 2 bases at V and 4 bases at J, with 18 bases between the two ends. CDR3 sequence: CASSPSTASLSGANVLTF. CDR3 coding DNA: TGTGCCAGCTCACCATCGACAGCCAGCTTGTCGGGGGCCAACGTCCTGACTTTC.

This clone was observed a handful of times. The gene calls are TRBV6-4 and TRBJ2-3; TRBD2 matches at 12 bases. This CDR3 is 14 amino acids long. Per the germline V gene, CDR1 is MRHNA and CDR2 is SNTAGT. With 4 bases clipped from V and 4 bases from J, the junction kept 0 bases outside the gene matches. The CDR3 DNA is TGTGCCAGCAGTGGGACTAGCGGGGCAGATACGCAGTATTTT. Translated, it gives CASSGTSGADTQYF.

There are a few counts of this clone. Other DNA sequences within the sample encode an identical CDR3. V gene TRBV5-1 combines with J gene TRBJ1-1, with a tentative D call TRBD1 (5 bases). This CDR3 region has 14 residues. V lost 0 bases and J lost 3, with 9 bases in between. Per the germline V gene, CDR1 is SGHRS and CDR2 is YFSETQ. The CDR3 spells CASSLAGGYTEAFF. In nucleotides, the CDR3 is TGCGCCAGCAGCTTGGCCGGGGGTTACACTGAAGCTTTCTTT.

The chain recombines TRBV5-6 with TRBJ1-5; D ambiguous. This CDR3 has 15 residues. Germline V gene sequence: CDR1 SGHDT, CDR2 YYEEEE. The V and J ends lost 1 base and 6 bases respectively, with 14 bases between them. CDR3 protein: CASSLFRERFQPQHF. The CDR3 DNA is TGTGCCAGCAGCTTGTTCCGGGAACGGTTTCAGCCCCAGCATTTT.

The gene calls are TRBV4-3 and TRBJ2-7; 11 bases align to TRBD2. Looked up from germline, CDR1 is LGHNA and CDR2 is YSLEER. The CDR3 is 16 amino acids. V lost 0 bases to trimming and J lost 1 base; unmatched junction nucleotides: 2. CDR3 bases: TGCGCCAGCAGCCAAGAGGGACTAGCGGCATCCTACGAGCAGTACTTC. Protein: CASSQEGLAASYEQYF.

In DNA, the CDR3 is TGTGCCAGCAGCAAAGGGACAGGAGAGGCCTACGAGCAGTACTTC. Translating it yields CASSKGTGEAYEQYF. The chain uses TRBV6-1 and TRBJ2-7; TRBD1 agrees at 8 bases. CDR1 and CDR2 (germline): MNHNS, SASEGT. This CDR3 region has 15 residues. J was trimmed by 2 bases and V by 6 bases; bases with no gene match: 9.

The chain uses TRBV2 and TRBJ2-5; weak D call: TRBD1 (6 bases). V was trimmed by 1 base and J by 9 bases, leaving 15 bases between them. Germline V gene lookup returns CDR1 SNHLY and CDR2 FYNNEI. CDR3 length: 14 residues. CDR3 bases: TGTGCCAGCAGTGAAGATATAGCCCCAGGGGCCCAGTACTTC. It specifies CASSEDIAPGAQYF.

This chain joins TRBV7-7 and TRBJ2-1, with 7 bases matching TRBD2. There are 14 residues in the CDR3. Germline lookup yields CDR1 SSHAT and CDR2 FNYEAQ (reference sequence). V was pared by 5 bases and J by 7 bases, with 8 bases of the junction left unmatched. Here the CDR3 reads CASSDGGGPNEQFF. The CDR3, as DNA: TGTGCCAGCAGCGATGGGGGAGGGCCTAATGAGCAGTTCTTC.

The V call is TRBV5-1, the J call TRBJ2-7; 7 nucleotides align to TRBD1. The germline V gene encodes CDR1 SGHRS and CDR2 YFSETQ. With 1 base clipped from V and 1 base from J, the junction kept 2 bases outside the gene matches. The CDR3 extends over 14 amino acids. CDR3: CASSLMTGSYEQYF. The DNA for the CDR3 is TGCGCCAGCAGCTTGATGACAGGGTCCTACGAGCAGTACTTC.